The next 8 T cell receptor beta chains were all read from a single sample in a study of blood T cells in healthy people across ages. Using a J-beta primer mix together with a sample-barcoded 5' primer, a second PCR was run for roughly 7 to 11 cycles. TCRdb re-analysed the 5' RACE reads in MiXCR, keeping a single row per CDR3 protein. The table lists approximately 730,000 distinct CDR3 sequences, about 40% of them singletons. The sample was blood. Source of these receptors: a woman aged 60-75 years in good health.

This clonotype was detected only once. The chain links TRBV28 to TRBJ2-7, with D uncertain. Germline V gene sequence: CDR1 MDHEN, CDR2 SYDVKM. Trimming removed 6 bases at V and 1 base at J, with 7 bases between. The CDR3 has 12 amino acids. The CDR3 nucleotides are TGTGCCAGCAGAGGGATGTCCTACGAGCAGTACTTC. Protein sequence: CASRGMSYEQYF. Filled out from reference TRBV28 and TRBJ2-7, the complete variable domain reads DVKVTQSSRYLVKRTGEKVFLECVQDMDHENMFWYRQDPGLGLRLIYFSYDVKMKEKGDIPEGYSVSREKKERFSLILESASTNQTSMYLCASRGMSYEQYFGPGTRLTVT.

The genes are TRBV20-1 and TRBJ2-1; perhaps TRBD1 as D (6 bases). Trimming cost V 6 bases and J 4 bases, with 7 bases left between them. This CDR3 spans 11 amino acids. Germline V CDR1 and CDR2: DFQATT, SNEGSKA (reference sequence). Here the CDR3 reads CSATGYNEQFF. DNA for the CDR3: TGCAGTGCCACAGGGTACAATGAGCAGTTCTTC.

CDR3 loop: CASSLPGLAGAEQFF. The CDR3 DNA sequence: TGTGCCAGCAGCTTACCCGGACTAGCGGGAGCTGAGCAGTTCTTC. The rearrangement joins TRBV11-2 to TRBJ2-1; 13 nucleotides match TRBD2. The V gene end was trimmed by 2 bases and the J gene end by 9 bases; junction bases not matched to a gene: 4. CDR1 is SGHAT, CDR2 FQNNGV, per germline. CDR3 length equals 15 residues.

As for this clonotype: Mismatch with germline at one junction end may stem from a read error. The chain recombines TRBV19 with TRBJ1-6; possibly TRBD1 for D (6 bases). CDR1 and CDR2 (germline): LNHDA, SQIVND (reference sequence). This CDR3 comprises 13 residues. The CDR3 DNA follows: TGTGCCAGTACCGGGACACTGAATTCACCCCCCCACTTT. Its protein product is CASTGTLNSPPHF.

This clonotype was counted only a few times. The chain joins TRBV3-1 to TRBJ2-1, with D unclear. The last part of the DNA fits TRBJ2-7 better; the J call may be wrong. Germline CDR1 is LGHDT and CDR2 is YNNKEL (reference sequence). The CDR3 extends over 18 amino acids. CDR3 in amino acids: CASSQEGIPVSSYNEQYF. Here the CDR3 DNA reads TGTGCCAGCAGCCAAGAGGGTATTCCGGTCAGCTCCTACAATGAGCAGTACTTC.

This sequence joins TRBV12-3 or TRBV12-4 and TRBJ2-1; D is possibly TRBD2 (5 bases). V lost 5 bases and J 1 base, leaving 15 bases between the germline ends. The length of the CDR3 is 16 residues. CDR3 nucleotide sequence: TGTGCCAGCAGTCCCTCTCCGGGAAAATCCTACAATGAGCAGTTCTTC. Amino acid sequence: CASSPSPGKSYNEQFF.

This clonotype was recorded only once. The rearrangement joins TRBV20-1 to TRBJ1-1; TRBD1 is a possible D gene (5 bases). CDR1 and CDR2 (germline): DFQATT, SNEGSKA (reference sequence). V was trimmed by 5 bases and J by 1 base, leaving 14 bases between them. The length of the CDR3 is 14 residues. CDR3 loop: CSAFSGTANTEAFF. Written as DNA, the CDR3 is TGCAGTGCTTTCTCCGGGACGGCGAACACTGAAGCTTTCTTT.

The chain uses TRBV5-1 and TRBJ1-2; perhaps TRBD1 as D (5 bases). Per germline, CDR1 SGHRS and CDR2 YFSETQ. Trimming stripped 4 bases from V and 4 bases from J, with 17 bases between. This CDR3 region has 15 residues. Here the CDR3 reads CASSAEPGRAYGYTF. CDR3 in DNA: TGCGCCAGCAGCGCCGAACCGGGGCGCGCCTATGGCTACACCTTC.